This T cell receptor (beta chain) is drawn from a study of blood T cell repertoires in COVID-19. Study overall: COVID-19 samples collected from the United States, Italy and Spain covered acute and convalescent phases. PBMCs, B-cell-depleted T cells, or T cells were the source of the cDNA or gDNA that made up the material.

This clone was counted between two and nine times. Authors' data handling: Reference gene primer amplification in the assay estimated nucleated cell counts. Assay: immunoSEQ multiplex PCR; the TCRdb copy retains only in-frame clones and omits some. V and J calls plus clone size are reproduced from that table; the DNA served to infer D and trimming. Among about 250,000 clones listed, about 90% were seen once. The origin of this receptor is a man older than 75 with acute or convalescent COVID-19. Sequencing was performed on peripheral blood.

The CDR3 is CASSIDRSYGYTF. CDR3 in DNA: TGTGCCAGCAGTATTGACAGGAGTTATGGCTACACCTTC. This chain connects TRBV6-6 to TRBJ1-2, with D possibly TRBD1 on 6 matching bases. V shed 5 bases and J shed 5 bases, with 12 bases lying between them. The V gene's germline CDR1 is MNHNY and CDR2 SVGAGI (reference sequence). The CDR3 has 13 residues.